This T cell receptor (beta chain) is from a study of T-cell reconstitution after alpha-beta-depleted transplantation in children. Findings of the study overall: Diversity of TCRbeta at day 60 was high in some patients, arising from surviving recipient T cells and thymic progenitors.

Preparation of the TCRbeta library used unique molecular identifiers. TCRdb recomputed calls from the PCR reads with MiXCR, one row per CDR3 protein. The table lists more than 85,000 distinct CDR3 sequences, around 6% of them singletons. This clonotype was found a few times. What it binds is unknown. With 1 base clipped from V and 2 bases from J, the junction kept 10 bases outside the gene matches. CDR3 length: 18 residues. CDR1 and CDR2 from the germline V gene are SGDLS and YYNGEE. The TCR was taken from a female patient aged 2 to 10 who had a stem cell transplant for Fanconi anemia, so the T cells may come from the graft donor. The material was PBMCs, mostly from graft donor cells, obtained 60 days after TCRalphabeta/CD19-depleted stem cell transplant. This chain connects TRBV9 to TRBJ1-3; TRBD1 matches at 9 bases. The CDR3 loop reads CASSVWDRASRPGNTIYF. The CDR3, as DNA: TGTGCCAGCAGCGTATGGGACAGGGCCTCTCGTCCTGGAAACACCATATATTTT.